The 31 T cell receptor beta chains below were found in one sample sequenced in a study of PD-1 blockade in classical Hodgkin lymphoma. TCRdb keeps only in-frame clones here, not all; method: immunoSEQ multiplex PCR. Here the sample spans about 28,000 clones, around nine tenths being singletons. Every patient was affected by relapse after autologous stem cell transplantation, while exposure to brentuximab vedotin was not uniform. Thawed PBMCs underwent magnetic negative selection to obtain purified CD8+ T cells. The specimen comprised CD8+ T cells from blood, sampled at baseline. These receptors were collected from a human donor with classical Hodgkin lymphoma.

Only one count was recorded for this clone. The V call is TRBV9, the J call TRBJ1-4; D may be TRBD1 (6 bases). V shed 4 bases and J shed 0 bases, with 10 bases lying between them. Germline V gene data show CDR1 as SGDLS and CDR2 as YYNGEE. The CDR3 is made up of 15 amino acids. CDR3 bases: TGTGCCAGCAGCCATCAGGGGACAACTAATGAAAAACTGTTTTTT. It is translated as CASSHQGTTNEKLFF.

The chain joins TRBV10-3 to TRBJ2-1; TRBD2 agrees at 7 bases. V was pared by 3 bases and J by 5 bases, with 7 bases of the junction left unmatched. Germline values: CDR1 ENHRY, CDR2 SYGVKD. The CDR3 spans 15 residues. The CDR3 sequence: CAISEGSGPHNEQFF. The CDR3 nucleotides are TGTGCCATCAGTGAAGGTAGCGGGCCACACAATGAGCAGTTCTTC.

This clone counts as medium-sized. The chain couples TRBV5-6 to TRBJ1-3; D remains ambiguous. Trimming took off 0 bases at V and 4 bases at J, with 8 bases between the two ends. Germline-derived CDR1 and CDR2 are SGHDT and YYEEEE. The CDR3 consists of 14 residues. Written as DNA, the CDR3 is TGTGCCAGCAGCTTGGTGGCAGCCGGAAACACCATATATTTT. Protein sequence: CASSLVAAGNTIYF. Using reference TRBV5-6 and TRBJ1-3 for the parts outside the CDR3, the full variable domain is DAGVTQSPTHLIKTRGQQVTLRCSPKSGHDTVSWYQQALGQGPQFIFQYYEEEERQRGNFPDRFSGHQFPNYSSELNVNALLLGDSALYLCASSLVAAGNTIYFGEGSWLTVV.

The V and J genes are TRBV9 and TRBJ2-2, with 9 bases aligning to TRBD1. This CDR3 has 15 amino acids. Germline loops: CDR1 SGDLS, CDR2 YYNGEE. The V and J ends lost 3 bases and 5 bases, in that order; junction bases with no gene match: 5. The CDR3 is CASSEPGQGTGELFF. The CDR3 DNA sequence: TGTGCCAGCAGCGAACCGGGACAGGGAACCGGGGAGCTGTTTTTT.

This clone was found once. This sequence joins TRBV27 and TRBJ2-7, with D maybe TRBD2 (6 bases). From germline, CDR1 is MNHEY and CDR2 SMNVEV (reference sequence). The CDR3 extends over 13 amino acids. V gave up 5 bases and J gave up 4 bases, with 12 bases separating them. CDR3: CASSRGNGYEQYF. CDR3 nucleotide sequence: TGTGCCAGCAGTCGGGGGAATGGGTACGAGCAGTACTTC.

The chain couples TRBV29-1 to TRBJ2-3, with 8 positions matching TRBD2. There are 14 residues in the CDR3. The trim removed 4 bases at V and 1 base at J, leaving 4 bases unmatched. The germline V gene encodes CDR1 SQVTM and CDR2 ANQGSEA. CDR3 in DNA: TGCAGCGTTGGGAACGGGAGGGGCACAGATACGCAGTATTTT. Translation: CSVGNGRGTDTQYF.

CDR3 bases: TGTGCCAGTAGTATAGGACTTCTCTTATACGAGCAGTACTTC. It is translated as CASSIGLLLYEQYF. The chain recombines TRBV19 with TRBJ2-7, with D unresolved. Germline CDR1 is LNHDA and CDR2 is SQIVND (reference sequence). This CDR3 comprises 14 residues. V gave up 1 base and J gave up 4 bases, with 11 bases separating them.

The CDR3 DNA is TGTGCCAGCAGCCTGGGACTAGCGGGAATGACAGATACGCAGTATTTT. Translated: CASSLGLAGMTDTQYF. The chain combines TRBV9 with TRBJ2-3; 13 bases map to TRBD2. V trimming: 4 bases; J trimming: 3 bases; junction bases outside the gene matches: 5. CDR3 length equals 16 residues. CDR1 is SGDLS and CDR2 is YYNGEE in the germline V gene.

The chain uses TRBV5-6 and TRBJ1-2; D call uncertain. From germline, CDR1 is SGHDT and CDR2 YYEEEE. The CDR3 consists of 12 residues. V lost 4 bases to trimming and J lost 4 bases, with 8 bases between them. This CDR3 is CASSRGSYGYTF. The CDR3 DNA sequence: TGTGCCAGCAGCCGGGGAAGCTATGGCTACACCTTC.

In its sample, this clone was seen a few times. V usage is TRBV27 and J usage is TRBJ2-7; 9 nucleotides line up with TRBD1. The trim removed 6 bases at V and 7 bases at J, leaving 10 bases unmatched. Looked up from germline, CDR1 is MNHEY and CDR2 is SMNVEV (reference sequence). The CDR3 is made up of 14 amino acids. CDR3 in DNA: TGTGCCAGCAGCCGGGACAGGGACACTAAAGAGCAGTACTTC. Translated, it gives CASSRDRDTKEQYF.

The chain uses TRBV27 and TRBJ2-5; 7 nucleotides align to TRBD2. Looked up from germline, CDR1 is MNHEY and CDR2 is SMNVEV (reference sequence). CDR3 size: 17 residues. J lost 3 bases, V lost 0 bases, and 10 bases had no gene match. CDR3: CASSLSLASGTKETQYF. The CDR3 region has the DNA TGTGCCAGCAGTTTATCTCTGGCTAGCGGAACAAAAGAGACCCAGTACTTC.

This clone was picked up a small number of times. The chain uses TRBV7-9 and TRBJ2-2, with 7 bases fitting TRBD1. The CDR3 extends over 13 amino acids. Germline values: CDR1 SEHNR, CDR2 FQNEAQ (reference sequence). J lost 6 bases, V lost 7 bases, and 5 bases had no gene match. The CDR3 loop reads CASTDRDPGELFF. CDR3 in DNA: TGTGCCAGCACCGACAGGGACCCCGGGGAGCTGTTTTTT.

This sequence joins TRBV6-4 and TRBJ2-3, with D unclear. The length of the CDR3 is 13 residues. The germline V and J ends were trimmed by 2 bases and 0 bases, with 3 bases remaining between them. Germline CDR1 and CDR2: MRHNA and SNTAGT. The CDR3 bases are TGTGCCAGCAGTGACACTAGCACAGATACGCAGTATTTT. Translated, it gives CASSDTSTDTQYF.

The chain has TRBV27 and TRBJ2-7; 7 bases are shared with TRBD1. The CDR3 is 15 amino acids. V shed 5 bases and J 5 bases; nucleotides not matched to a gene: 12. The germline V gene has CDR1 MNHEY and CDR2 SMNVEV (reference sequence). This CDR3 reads CASSAPRQGGHEQYF. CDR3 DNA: TGTGCCAGCAGTGCCCCCAGACAGGGCGGCCACGAGCAGTACTTC.

The CDR3 DNA is TGCAGCGTTGAAGTTGTGAGACAGGGGTCGAACACCGGGGAGCTGTTTTTT. Translation: CSVEVVRQGSNTGELFF. The V call is TRBV29-1, the J call TRBJ2-2, with TRBD1 identical over 8 bases. V trimming: 1 base; J trimming: 0 bases; junction bases outside the gene matches: 7. The CDR3 spans 17 residues. Germline CDR1 is SQVTM and CDR2 is ANQGSEA.

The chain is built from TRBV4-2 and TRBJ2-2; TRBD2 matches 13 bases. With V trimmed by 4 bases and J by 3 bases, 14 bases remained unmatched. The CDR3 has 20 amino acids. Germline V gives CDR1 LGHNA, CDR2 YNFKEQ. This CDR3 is CASSPLSRTSGSRDTGELFF. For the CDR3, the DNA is TGTGCCAGCAGCCCCCTTTCCCGGACTAGCGGGAGTCGGGACACCGGGGAGCTGTTTTTT.

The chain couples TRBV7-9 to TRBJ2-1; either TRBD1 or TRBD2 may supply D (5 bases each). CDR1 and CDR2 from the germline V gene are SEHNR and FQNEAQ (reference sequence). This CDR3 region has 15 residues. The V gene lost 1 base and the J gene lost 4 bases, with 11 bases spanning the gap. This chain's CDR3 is CASSLGGIPYNEQFF. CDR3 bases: TGTGCCAGCAGCTTAGGGGGGATTCCATACAATGAGCAGTTCTTC. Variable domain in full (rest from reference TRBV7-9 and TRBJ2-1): DTGVSQNPRHKITKRGQNVTFRCDPISEHNRLYWYRQTLGQGPEFLTYFQNEAQLEKSRLLSDRFSAERPKGSFSTLEIQRTEQGDSAMYLCASSLGGIPYNEQFFGPGTRLTVL.

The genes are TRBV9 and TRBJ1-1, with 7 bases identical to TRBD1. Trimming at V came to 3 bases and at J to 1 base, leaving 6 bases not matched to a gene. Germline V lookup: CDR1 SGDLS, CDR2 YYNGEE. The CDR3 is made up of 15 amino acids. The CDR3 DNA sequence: TGTGCCAGCAGCGCCTGGGACAGCCAGAACACTGAAGCTTTCTTT. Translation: CASSAWDSQNTEAFF.

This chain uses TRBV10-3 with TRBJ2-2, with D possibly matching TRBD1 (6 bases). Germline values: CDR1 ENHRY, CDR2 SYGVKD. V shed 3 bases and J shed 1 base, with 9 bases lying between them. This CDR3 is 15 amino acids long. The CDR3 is CAISEDRKNTGELFF. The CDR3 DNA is TGTGCCATCAGTGAAGACAGGAAGAACACCGGGGAGCTGTTTTTT.

The CDR3 here is CASSQGEGPNTEAFF. The CDR3, as DNA: TGTGCCAGCAGCCAAGGGGAGGGCCCTAACACTGAAGCTTTCTTT. The chain joins TRBV4-2 to TRBJ1-1; D unclear. The CDR3 consists of 15 residues. Between the trimmed V and J ends, which lost 1 base and 2 bases, there was a span of 11 bases. From germline, CDR1 is LGHNA and CDR2 YNFKEQ.

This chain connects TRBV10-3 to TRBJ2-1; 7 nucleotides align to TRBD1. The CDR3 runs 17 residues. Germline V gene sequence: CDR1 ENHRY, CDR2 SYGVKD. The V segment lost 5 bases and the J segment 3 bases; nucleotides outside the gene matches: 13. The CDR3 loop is CAISPEGGRGFYNEQFF. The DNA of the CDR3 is TGTGCCATCAGTCCCGAAGGGGGCAGGGGGTTCTACAATGAGCAGTTCTTC.

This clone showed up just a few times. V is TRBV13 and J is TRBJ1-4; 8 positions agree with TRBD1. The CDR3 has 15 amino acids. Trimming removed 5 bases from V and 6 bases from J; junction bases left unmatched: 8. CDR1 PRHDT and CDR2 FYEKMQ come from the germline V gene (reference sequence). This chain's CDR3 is CASSSLQGEDEKLFF. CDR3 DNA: TGTGCCAGCAGCAGTCTACAGGGGGAGGATGAAAAACTGTTTTTT.

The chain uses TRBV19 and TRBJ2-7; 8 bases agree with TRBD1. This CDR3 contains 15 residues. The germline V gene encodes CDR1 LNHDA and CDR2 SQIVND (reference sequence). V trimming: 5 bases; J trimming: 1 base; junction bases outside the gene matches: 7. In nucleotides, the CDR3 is TGTGCCAGTAGTCATGGGACAGGAAATTCCTACGAGCAGTACTTC. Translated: CASSHGTGNSYEQYF. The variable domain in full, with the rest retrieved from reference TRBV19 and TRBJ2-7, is DGGITQSPKYLFRKEGQNVTLSCEQNLNHDAMYWYRQDPGQGLRLIYYSQIVNDFQKGDIAEGYSVSREKKESFPLTVTSAQKNPTAFYLCASSHGTGNSYEQYFGPGTRLTVT.

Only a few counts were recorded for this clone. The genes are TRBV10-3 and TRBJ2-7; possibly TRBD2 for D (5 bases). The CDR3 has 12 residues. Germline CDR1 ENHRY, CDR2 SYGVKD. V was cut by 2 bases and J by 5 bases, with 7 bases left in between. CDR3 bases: TGTGCCATCAGTGAGAGACTAAACGAGCAGTACTTC. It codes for CAISERLNEQYF.

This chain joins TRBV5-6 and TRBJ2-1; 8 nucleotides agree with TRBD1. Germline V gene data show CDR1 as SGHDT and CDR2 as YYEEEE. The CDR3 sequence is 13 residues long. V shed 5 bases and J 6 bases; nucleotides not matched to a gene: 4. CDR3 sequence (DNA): TGTGCCAGCAGAGCGACAGGGGTCAATGAGCAGTTCTTC. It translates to CASRATGVNEQFF. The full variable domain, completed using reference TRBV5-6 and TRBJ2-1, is DAGVTQSPTHLIKTRGQQVTLRCSPKSGHDTVSWYQQALGQGPQFIFQYYEEEERQRGNFPDRFSGHQFPNYSSELNVNALLLGDSALYLCASRATGVNEQFFGPGTRLTVL.

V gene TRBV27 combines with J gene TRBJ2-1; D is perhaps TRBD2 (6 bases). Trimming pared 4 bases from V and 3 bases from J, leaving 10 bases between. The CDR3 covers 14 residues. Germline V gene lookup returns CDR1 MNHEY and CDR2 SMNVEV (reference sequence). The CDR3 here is CASSSLGGYNEQFF. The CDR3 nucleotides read TGTGCCAGCAGTTCCCTGGGGGGCTACAATGAGCAGTTCTTC.

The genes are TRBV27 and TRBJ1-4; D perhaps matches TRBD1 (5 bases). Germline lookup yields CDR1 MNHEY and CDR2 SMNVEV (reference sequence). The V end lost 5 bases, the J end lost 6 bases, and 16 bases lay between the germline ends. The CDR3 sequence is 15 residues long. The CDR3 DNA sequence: TGTGCCAGCAGTCACCGACCGGGGGTTGATGAAAAACTGTTTTTT. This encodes CASSHRPGVDEKLFF.

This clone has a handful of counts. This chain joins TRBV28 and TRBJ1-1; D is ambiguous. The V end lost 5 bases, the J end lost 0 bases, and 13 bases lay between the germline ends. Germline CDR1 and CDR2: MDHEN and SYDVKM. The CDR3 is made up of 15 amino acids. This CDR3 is CASSPPRGLNTEAFF. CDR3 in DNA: TGTGCCAGCAGTCCCCCCCGCGGATTGAACACTGAAGCTTTCTTT.

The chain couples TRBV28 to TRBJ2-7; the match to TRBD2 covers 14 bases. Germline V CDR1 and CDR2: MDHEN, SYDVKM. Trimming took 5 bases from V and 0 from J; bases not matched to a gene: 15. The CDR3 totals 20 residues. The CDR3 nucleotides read TGTGCCAGCAGTCTCGGTCCGGGACTAGCGGGAGCCGACGGCTCCTACGAGCAGTACTTC. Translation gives CASSLGPGLAGADGSYEQYF.

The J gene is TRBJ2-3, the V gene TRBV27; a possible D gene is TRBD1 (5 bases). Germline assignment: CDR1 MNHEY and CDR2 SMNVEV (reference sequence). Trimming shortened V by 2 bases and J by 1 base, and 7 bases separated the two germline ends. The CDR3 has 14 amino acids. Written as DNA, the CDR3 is TGTGCCAGCAGTTTAACCAGGGGCACAGATACGCAGTATTTT. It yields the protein CASSLTRGTDTQYF.

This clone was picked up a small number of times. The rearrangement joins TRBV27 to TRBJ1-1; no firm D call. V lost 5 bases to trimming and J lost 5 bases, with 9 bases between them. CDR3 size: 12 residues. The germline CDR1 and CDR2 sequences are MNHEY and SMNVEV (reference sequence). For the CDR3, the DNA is TGTGCCAGCAGTAGAGAAGAAACTGAAGCTTTCTTT. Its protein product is CASSREETEAFF.